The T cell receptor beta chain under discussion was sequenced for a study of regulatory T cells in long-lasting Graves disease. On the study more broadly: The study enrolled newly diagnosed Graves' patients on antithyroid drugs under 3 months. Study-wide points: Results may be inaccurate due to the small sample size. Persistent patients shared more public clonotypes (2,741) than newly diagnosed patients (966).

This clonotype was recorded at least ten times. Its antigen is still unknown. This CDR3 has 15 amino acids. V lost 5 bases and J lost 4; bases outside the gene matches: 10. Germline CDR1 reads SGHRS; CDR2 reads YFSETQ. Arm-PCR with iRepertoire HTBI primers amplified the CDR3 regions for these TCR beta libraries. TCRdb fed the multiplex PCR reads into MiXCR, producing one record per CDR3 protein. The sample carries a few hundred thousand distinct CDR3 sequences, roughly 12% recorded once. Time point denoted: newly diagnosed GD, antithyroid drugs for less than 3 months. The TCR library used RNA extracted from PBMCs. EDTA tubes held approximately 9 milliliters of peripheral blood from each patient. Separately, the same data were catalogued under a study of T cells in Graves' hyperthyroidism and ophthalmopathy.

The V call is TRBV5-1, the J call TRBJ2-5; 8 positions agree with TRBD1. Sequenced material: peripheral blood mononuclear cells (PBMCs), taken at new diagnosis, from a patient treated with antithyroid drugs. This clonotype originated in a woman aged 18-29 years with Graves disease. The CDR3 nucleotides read TGCGCCAGCAGTAGCCAGGGGGCGCGGGGAGAGACCCAGTACTTC. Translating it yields CASSSQGARGETQYF.